Listed below are T cell receptor beta chains from one sample, sequenced in a study of read filtering for tumor transcriptome and immune sequencing. TCRdb passed the reads through MiXCR, listing each CDR3 protein once. Of roughly 59,000 distinct CDR3 sequences listed, less than 20% are singletons. Material: a population of CD138-negative cells sorted from bone marrow. The receptors originated from a donor at least 40 years old with multiple myeloma. The CDR3 runs from the conserved cysteine through the conserved F or W. Clone size is stated in some rows and not others, as once, few, many or a class when expanded.

size: medium-sized; V: TRBV7-2; CDR3: CASSLDGDYYNEQFF
size: many; V: TRBV12-3/TRBV12-4; CDR3: CASSWGGGSGELFF
size: .; V: TRBV5-6; CDR3: CASRGFGSNQPQHF
size: .; V: TRBV29-1; CDR3: CSVEGGGAQYF
size: .; V: TRBV20-1; CDR3: CSARGTRPDNEQFF
size: many; V: TRBV7-3; CDR3: CASSLNPSGLNEQFF
size: many; V: TRBV7-2; CDR3: CASSPLGQNYGYTF
size: many; V: TRBV11-3; CDR3: CASSLSFGAGGELFF
size: many; V: TRBV20-1; CDR3: CSARVAGGSLYEQYF
size: many; V: TRBV2; CDR3: CASRTGGGTGELFF
size: many; V: TRBV30; CDR3: CAWSVVGVLAGSYNEQFF
size: many; V: TRBV18; CDR3: CASSPRTLDEQFF
size: .; V: TRBV7-2; CDR3: CASSSPRTSGNYEQYF
size: once; V: TRBV5-1; CDR3: CASSLTVDYGYTF
size: .; V: TRBV6-2/TRBV6-3; CDR3: CASSYSAYSSYEQYF
size: .; V: TRBV30; CDR3: CAWSRDRLNTGELFF
size: many; V: TRBV28; CDR3: CASSFSGVNQPQHF
size: .; V: TRBV24-1; CDR3: CATSQGFSNQPQHF
size: many; V: TRBV5-5; CDR3: CASSLGTSLPYNEQFF
size: many; V: TRBV2; CDR3: CASRGDRGYGGELFF
size: .; V: TRBV7-2; CDR3: CASSLGGGRGDTQYF
size: many; V: TRBV7-6; CDR3: CASSLAYKNTEAFF
size: many; V: TRBV9; CDR3: CASSVAAGRGETQYF
size: .; V: TRBV19; CDR3: CASKVRAGGTDTQYF
size: .; V: TRBV7-3; CDR3: CASSLTGLAGGPFPLGTQYF
size: .; V: TRBV29-1; CDR3: CSVEKRTGGTYGYTF
size: .; V: TRBV6-5; CDR3: CASSYYRTGNTEAFF
size: many; V: TRBV7-2; CDR3: CASRPPGLAGVNEQFF
size: .; V: TRBV13; CDR3: CASSLLGGSDTQYF
size: many; V: TRBV20-1; CDR3: CSASDSGSLKNIQYF
size: many; V: TRBV19; CDR3: CASSIDTSGRPNEQFF
size: many; V: TRBV15; CDR3: CATSTRYNEQFF
size: few; V: TRBV28; CDR3: CASSFLTGSNEQYF
size: .; V: TRBV7-9; CDR3: CASGLGDSNQPQHF
size: .; V: TRBV10-3; CDR3: CAIRDRYEQYF
size: many; V: TRBV12-3/TRBV12-4; CDR3: CASSLVTGQNTEAFF
size: many; V: TRBV3-1; CDR3: CASSQDEGNRGGQETQYF
size: many; V: TRBV2; CDR3: CASSETASYDGYTF
size: many; V: TRBV10-2; CDR3: CATRGQGGNSPLHF
size: many; V: TRBV4-1; CDR3: CASSQDGLSMNTEAFF
size: many; V: TRBV4-1; CDR3: CASSQVLDTQYF
size: .; V: TRBV14; CDR3: CASSHNRVAQYF
size: many; V: TRBV20-1; CDR3: CSASGLAGDRTDTQYF
size: many; V: TRBV20-1; CDR3: CSASPGTGATSNQPQHF
size: many; V: TRBV28; CDR3: CASTQGAGANVLTF
size: many; V: TRBV20-1; CDR3: CGTLMPRSGGETQYF
size: medium-sized; V: TRBV11-2; CDR3: CASSLQRSEAFF
size: many; V: TRBV7-3; CDR3: CASSFILAGANEQFF
size: .; V: TRBV27; CDR3: CASSFSPLAGATREERFF
size: .; V: TRBV6-5; CDR3: CASSDPGVGSYEQYF
size: many; V: TRBV7-9; CDR3: CASSLTGTPTGELFF
size: .; V: TRBV5-1; CDR3: CASSSRGLAGAHSTDTQYF
size: .; V: TRBV27; CDR3: CASSDPHSDEQFF
size: many; V: TRBV30; CDR3: CAWSVTAPDTQYF
size: many; V: TRBV6-2/TRBV6-3; CDR3: CASSYFRGGQPQHF
size: .; V: TRBV15; CDR3: CATSRDLPQGAKRRDEQYF
size: many; V: TRBV20-1; CDR3: CSAYRGLGTEAFF
size: few; V: TRBV5-4; CDR3: CASSLAGGTSEQFF
size: once; V: TRBV2; CDR3: CASSSDGSANYGYTF